This T cell receptor (beta chain) was identified in a study of T cells after somatic rescue of genetic block. Using immunoSEQ multiplex PCR, the repertoire was profiled, and TCRdb retains in-frame clones only, with some absent. Of around 100,000 clones in the sample, about 89% were seen once. There are 14 residues in the CDR3. The germline gives CDR1 LNHDA, CDR2 SQIVND (reference sequence). The V gene lost 4 bases and the J gene lost 6 bases, with 15 bases spanning the gap. V is TRBV19 and J is TRBJ1-2; maybe TRBD1 (6 bases). Sequences were obtained from peripheral blood mononuclear cells (PBMCs). This sequence originates from a woman aged 18-35 years. CDR3 in DNA: TGTGCCAGTAGTACCCAAACAGGGTTCCATGGCTACACCTTC. It codes for CASSTQTGFHGYTF.